These T cell receptor beta chains were read from a single sample in a study of identical twins. TCRdb ran MiXCR on the 5' RACE reads and lists one entry per CDR3 protein. Of approximately 500,000 distinct CDR3 sequences listed, approximately 24% are singletons. These same records also appear under a second study, on T cells expressing NK-cell markers.

Sequenced sample: CD4+ T cells sorted from blood. The receptors stem from a woman under 30 in good health. Each CDR3 is given with its conserved first and last residue. The D gene is left open where the match is weak. Part of the rows lack a size; the others show once, few, many or a class for expanded clones.

CDR3 protein: CASSRGQGGYEQYF; CDR3 DNA: TGTGCCAGCAGCCGGGGGCAGGGGGGCTACGAGCAGTACTTC; J gene: TRBJ2-7; D gene: -; clone size: many; V gene: TRBV12-3/TRBV12-4
CDR3 protein: CAWSPSVSYEQYF; CDR3 DNA: TGTGCCTGGAGTCCCTCTGTGAGCTACGAGCAGTACTTC; J gene: TRBJ2-7; D gene: -; clone size: -; V gene: TRBV30
CDR3 protein: CSVQQMNTDTQYF; CDR3 DNA: TGCAGCGTTCAGCAGATGAACACAGATACGCAGTATTTT; J gene: TRBJ2-3; D gene: -; clone size: -; V gene: TRBV29-1
CDR3 protein: CASSLQGHTGNEQFF; CDR3 DNA: TGTGCCAGCAGCTTGCAGGGACACACAGGCAATGAGCAGTTCTTC; J gene: TRBJ2-1; D gene: -; clone size: -; V gene: TRBV11-1
CDR3 protein: CASSLEGGSTDTQYF; CDR3 DNA: TGTGCCAGCAGCTTAGAAGGGGGGAGCACAGATACGCAGTATTTT; J gene: TRBJ2-3; D gene: -; clone size: -; V gene: TRBV7-9
CDR3 protein: CASSQDRSTGADTQYF; CDR3 DNA: TGCGCCAGCAGCCAAGACCGGTCGACGGGAGCAGATACGCAGTATTTT; J gene: TRBJ2-3; D gene: -; clone size: -; V gene: TRBV4-3
CDR3 protein: CASVDLLGGSPSVQYF; CDR3 DNA: TGTGCCAGCGTAGACCTGCTTGGAGGGAGCCCTAGTGTGCAGTACTTC; J gene: TRBJ2-7; D gene: -; clone size: -; V gene: TRBV2
CDR3 protein: CALAGSFYEQYF; CDR3 DNA: TGTGCCTTGGCGGGCAGTTTCTACGAGCAGTACTTC; J gene: TRBJ2-7; D gene: -; clone size: -; V gene: TRBV30
CDR3 protein: CSATGLAGGGGELFF; CDR3 DNA: TGCAGTGCTACGGGGCTAGCGGGAGGAGGAGGGGAGCTGTTTTTT; J gene: TRBJ2-2; D gene: TRBD2; clone size: -; V gene: TRBV20-1
CDR3 protein: CAISGDGNQPQHF; CDR3 DNA: TGTGCCATCAGTGGGGATGGGAATCAGCCCCAGCATTTT; J gene: TRBJ1-5; D gene: -; clone size: -; V gene: TRBV10-3
CDR3 protein: CASSLAGGLNNEQFF; CDR3 DNA: TGCGCCAGCAGCTTGGCGGGAGGGCTTAACAATGAGCAGTTCTTC; J gene: TRBJ2-1; D gene: TRBD2; clone size: -; V gene: TRBV5-1
CDR3 protein: CASSPTVGGSDTQYF; CDR3 DNA: TGTGCCAGCAGCCCGACAGTTGGTGGCTCAGATACGCAGTATTTT; J gene: TRBJ2-3; D gene: -; clone size: -; V gene: TRBV11-2
CDR3 protein: CASSQAAGGADTQYF; CDR3 DNA: TGTGCCAGCAGCCAAGCCGCGGGGGGGGCAGATACGCAGTATTTT; J gene: TRBJ2-3; D gene: TRBD2; clone size: few; V gene: TRBV4-2
CDR3 protein: CASSMNTGELFF; CDR3 DNA: TGTGCCAGCAGCATGAACACCGGGGAGCTGTTTTTT; J gene: TRBJ2-2; D gene: -; clone size: few; V gene: TRBV11-2
CDR3 protein: CASSPGGEKLFF; CDR3 DNA: TGTGCCAGCTCACCAGGAGGGGAAAAACTGTTTTTT; J gene: TRBJ1-4; D gene: -; clone size: -; V gene: TRBV18
CDR3 protein: CASSHRGHEQYF; CDR3 DNA: TGTGCCAGCTCCCACAGGGGGCATGAGCAGTACTTC; J gene: TRBJ2-7; D gene: TRBD1; clone size: few; V gene: TRBV7-9
CDR3 protein: CAISESRGYSYNEQFF; CDR3 DNA: TGTGCCATCAGTGAGTCTCGAGGGTACTCCTACAATGAGCAGTTCTTC; J gene: TRBJ2-1; D gene: -; clone size: few; V gene: TRBV10-3
CDR3 protein: CSARDERGGTDTQYF; CDR3 DNA: TGCAGTGCTAGAGATGAGCGGGGGGGCACAGATACGCAGTATTTT; J gene: TRBJ2-3; D gene: TRBD2; clone size: few; V gene: TRBV20-1
CDR3 protein: CASSRNPWGKGQETQYF; CDR3 DNA: TGTGCCAGCAGCCGGAACCCTTGGGGGAAAGGCCAAGAGACCCAGTACTTC; J gene: TRBJ2-5; D gene: -; clone size: -; V gene: TRBV7-7
CDR3 protein: CASSQLAGVGDTQYF; CDR3 DNA: TGCGCCAGCAGCCAACTAGCGGGAGTTGGAGATACGCAGTATTTT; J gene: TRBJ2-3; D gene: TRBD2; clone size: -; V gene: TRBV4-3
CDR3 protein: CASRKLAEPLVGYEQYF; CDR3 DNA: TGCGCCAGCAGGAAGTTGGCAGAACCCTTGGTTGGGTACGAGCAGTACTTC; J gene: TRBJ2-7; D gene: -; clone size: -; V gene: TRBV5-1
CDR3 protein: CASRDGTAYNEQFF; CDR3 DNA: TGCGCCAGCAGGGATGGGACCGCCTACAATGAGCAGTTCTTC; J gene: TRBJ2-1; D gene: -; clone size: -; V gene: TRBV5-1
CDR3 protein: CASSLTWGYTF; CDR3 DNA: TGTGCCAGCAGCTTGACATGGGGCTACACCTTC; J gene: TRBJ1-2; D gene: -; clone size: -; V gene: TRBV5-8
CDR3 protein: CSAGPSGNTDTQYF; CDR3 DNA: TGCAGTGCTGGCCCTAGCGGGAACACAGATACGCAGTATTTT; J gene: TRBJ2-3; D gene: TRBD2; clone size: -; V gene: TRBV20-1
CDR3 protein: CASRLDRANTGELFF; CDR3 DNA: TGTGCCAGCCGATTGGACAGAGCGAACACCGGGGAGCTGTTTTTT; J gene: TRBJ2-2; D gene: -; clone size: few; V gene: TRBV6-1
CDR3 protein: CASSLVDFKTQYF; CDR3 DNA: TGTGCCAGCAGCTTGGTAGACTTCAAGACCCAGTACTTC; J gene: TRBJ2-5; D gene: -; clone size: few; V gene: TRBV5-4
CDR3 protein: CASSLVAAQQGNEQFF; CDR3 DNA: TGCGCCAGCAGCTTGGTGGCGGCCCAGCAGGGCAATGAGCAGTTCTTC; J gene: TRBJ2-1; D gene: -; clone size: few; V gene: TRBV5-1
CDR3 protein: CATSLINGLATYQETQYF; CDR3 DNA: TGTGCCACCTCACTGATAAACGGACTAGCGACGTACCAAGAGACCCAGTACTTC; J gene: TRBJ2-5; D gene: TRBD2; clone size: few; V gene: TRBV24-1
CDR3 protein: CANEAWGQGDYEQYF; CDR3 DNA: TGTGCCAACGAAGCCTGGGGACAGGGAGACTACGAGCAGTACTTC; J gene: TRBJ2-7; D gene: TRBD1; clone size: few; V gene: TRBV7-9
CDR3 protein: CASRSSGHNEQFF; CDR3 DNA: TGTGCCAGCAGAAGTAGCGGCCACAATGAGCAGTTCTTC; J gene: TRBJ2-1; D gene: -; clone size: -; V gene: TRBV3-1
CDR3 protein: CSARAPGNEQYF; CDR3 DNA: TGCAGTGCTAGAGCTCCGGGGAACGAGCAGTACTTC; J gene: TRBJ2-7; D gene: -; clone size: -; V gene: TRBV20-1
CDR3 protein: CSARVGGDEKLFF; CDR3 DNA: TGCAGTGCTAGGGTCGGAGGGGATGAAAAACTGTTTTTT; J gene: TRBJ1-4; D gene: -; clone size: few; V gene: TRBV20-1
CDR3 protein: CSAFRGLDTQYF; CDR3 DNA: TGCAGTGCTTTCAGGGGTTTAGATACGCAGTATTTT; J gene: TRBJ2-3; D gene: -; clone size: -; V gene: TRBV20-1
CDR3 protein: CASNLWSGNYGYTF; CDR3 DNA: TGTGCCAGCAACTTATGGTCCGGAAACTATGGCTACACCTTC; J gene: TRBJ1-2; D gene: -; clone size: -; V gene: TRBV7-2